The 29 T cell receptor beta chains in this list originate from one sample, sequenced in a study of immune characterization of retroperitoneal liposarcoma. TCRdb redid the calling of the PCR reads with MiXCR, one entry per CDR3 protein. Of about 19,000 distinct CDR3 sequences in the sample, under 45% were seen once. The sample consisted of blood. These receptor sequences come from a male donor with retroperitoneal liposarcoma.

Comments on this clonotype: This may be a read error: a much more frequent sequence differs by one nucleotide. The conserved phenylalanine or tryptophan normally closing the CDR3 is absent here, so this likely arose from a read error. The chain couples TRBV6-8 to TRBJ1-6; D is possibly TRBD1 (5 bases). CDR3 length: 15 residues. CDR1 and CDR2 from the germline V gene are MNHGY and SAAAGT. V lost 5 bases and J 7 bases, leaving 15 bases between the germline ends. The CDR3 DNA reads as TGTGCCAGCAGTGTTTCCGGGACTACGAATTCACCCCTCCACATT. Amino acid sequence: CASSVSGTTNSPLHI.

This clonotype is deemed medium-sized. This chain links TRBV7-2 with TRBJ2-1, with a possible D match to TRBD2 (6 bases). Germline loops: CDR1 SGHTA, CDR2 FQGNSA. V gave up 1 base and J gave up 1 base, with 17 bases separating them. This CDR3 has 18 amino acids. The CDR3 spells CASSLVVWEAGSYNEQFF. CDR3 sequence (DNA): TGTGCCAGCAGCTTAGTTGTGTGGGAGGCAGGTTCCTACAATGAGCAGTTCTTC. Full variable domain (outside the CDR3, taken from reference TRBV7-2 and TRBJ2-1): GAGVSQSPSNKVTEKGKDVELRCDPISGHTALYWYRQSLGQGLEFLIYFQGNSAPDKSGLPSDRFSAERTGGSVSTLTIQRTQQEDSAVYLCASSLVVWEAGSYNEQFFGPGTRLTVL.

Notes on this clonotype: One end of the junction is discordant with germline, which a read error may explain. The chain has TRBV6-9 and TRBJ1-6; 8 nucleotides match TRBD1. Germline V gene data show CDR1 as MNHGY and CDR2 as SVAAGI. The CDR3 sequence is 14 residues long. The CDR3 protein is CASEEGQAYSPPHF. Here the CDR3 DNA reads TGTGCCAGCGAAGAGGGACAGGCGTATTCACCCCCCCACTTT.

With regard to this clonotype: With a much larger clone just one base away, this may be a read error. This chain connects TRBV27 to TRBJ2-1, with unresolved D. The CDR3 length is 11 residues. Germline V gene sequence: CDR1 MNHEY, CDR2 SMNVEV (reference sequence). The CDR3 DNA follows: TGTGCCAGCGGTTTTCATAGTGAGCAGTTCTTC. It translates to CASGFHSEQFF.

This clonotype occurred many times. J is TRBJ2-6 and V is TRBV10-1, with 9 bases identical to TRBD1. Per germline, CDR1 WNHNN and CDR2 SYGVQD (reference sequence). The ends lost 4 bases at V and 2 bases at J; junction bases unmatched: 0. The CDR3 covers 15 residues. For the CDR3, the DNA is TGCGCCAGCAGTGGGGACAGGGCTGGGGCCAACGTCCTGACTTTC. Its protein product is CASSGDRAGANVLTF.

This clonotype is classed as medium-sized. The chain has TRBV27 and TRBJ2-1; maybe TRBD2 (6 bases). The J call may be incorrect, as the DNA end agrees better with TRBJ2-7. CDR3 length: 14 residues. Germline V gives CDR1 MNHEY, CDR2 SMNVEV (reference sequence). The CDR3 region is CASSVRGKEYEQYF. The CDR3 DNA follows: TGTGCCAGCAGTGTACGGGGGAAGGAGTACGAGCAGTACTTC.

This clonotype was detected a few times. The rearrangement uses TRBV11-3 and TRBJ2-3; D gene ambiguous. Germline V gene data show CDR1 as SGHNT and CDR2 as YENEEA. Trimming took 7 bases from V and 2 from J, leaving 10 bases between them. This CDR3 comprises 13 residues. This CDR3 is CASKGRTTDTQYF. The DNA of the CDR3 is TGTGCCAGCAAGGGCAGGACCACAGATACGCAGTATTTT. The full variable domain, with the rest looked up from reference TRBV11-3 and TRBJ2-3, is EAGVVQSPRYKIIEKKQPVAFWCNPISGHNTLYWYLQNLGQGPELLIRYENEEAVDDSQLPKDRFSAERLKGVDSTLKIQPAELGDSAVYLCASKGRTTDTQYFGPGTRLTVL.

This clonotype is labeled as medium-sized. V is TRBV6-1 and J is TRBJ2-3; TRBD1 agrees at 7 bases. Per germline, CDR1 MNHNS and CDR2 SASEGT. The V segment lost 0 bases and the J segment 3 bases; nucleotides outside the gene matches: 3. The CDR3 runs 15 residues. The DNA for the CDR3 is TGTGCCAGCAGTGAAGCTATACAGGGGACAGATACGCAGTATTTT. It specifies CASSEAIQGTDTQYF.

This clonotype was seen only once. The chain carries TRBV10-3 and TRBJ2-1; maybe TRBD2 (5 bases). V was pared by 2 bases and J by 8 bases, with 7 bases between. The CDR3 length is 12 residues. CDR1 is ENHRY and CDR2 is SYGVKD in the germline V gene. DNA of the CDR3: TGTGCCATCAGTGAGACCGGGGATGAGCAGTTCTTC. Translating it yields CAISETGDEQFF.

The V and J genes are TRBV11-3 and TRBJ2-3; possibly TRBD1 for D (6 bases). V lost 6 bases and J lost 2, with 15 bases in between. Germline assignment: CDR1 SGHNT and CDR2 YENEEA. This CDR3 has 15 amino acids. The CDR3 DNA is TGTGCCAGCAGTCCCGGACAGAGTTACACAGATACGCAGTATTTT. The encoded protein is CASSPGQSYTDTQYF.

On this clonotype itself: A much larger clone sits a single nucleotide away, making a read error possible. The chain is built from TRBV11-2 and TRBJ2-7; 8 bases agree with TRBD1. This CDR3 is built from 16 residues. Germline V gene lookup returns CDR1 SGHAT and CDR2 FQNNGV. Losses at the gene ends were 5 bases for V and 2 bases for J; bases not matched to a gene: 11. CDR3 DNA sequence: TGTGCCAGCAGCCCGTTCTCGACAGGGGCCGCCTACGAGCAGTACTTC. Its protein product is CASSPFSTGAAYEQYF.

Concerning this clonotype: One base away lies a much larger clone, so this may be a sequencing read error. This sequence joins TRBV11-2 and TRBJ2-1; D not resolved. The DNA end lines up better with TRBJ2-5; the J call may be wrong. CDR3 size: 12 residues. Germline CDR1 is SGHAT and CDR2 is FQNNGV. CDR3 nucleotides: TGTGCCTGCAGCTTAGTCAGAGAGACCCAGTACTTC. As protein: CACSLVRETQYF.

Many counts were recorded for this clonotype. This chain links TRBV6-5 with TRBJ2-5, with D unclear. The V end lost 6 bases, the J end lost 1 base, and 12 bases lay between the germline ends. The CDR3 contains 14 residues. Per the germline V gene, CDR1 is MNHEY and CDR2 is SVGAGI. DNA of the CDR3: TGTGCCAGCAGGTGGACGGCACGCCAAGAGACCCAGTACTTC. Encoded protein: CASRWTARQETQYF.

Many counts were recorded for this clonotype. CDR3 nucleotides: TGTGCCAGCACCGATACCGGGGAGGTCTTGGGGAAACTGTTTTTT. Protein product: CASTDTGEVLGKLFF. The rearrangement links TRBV6-1 to TRBJ1-4, with no clear D. The CDR3 is made up of 15 amino acids. The V end was cut by 7 bases, the J end by 11 bases, with 23 bases between. Germline V CDR1 and CDR2: MNHNS, SASEGT.

This rearrangement joins TRBV7-8 to TRBJ2-1, with TRBD2 matching over 9 bases. Trimming cost V 4 bases and J 4 bases; bases outside gene matches: 5. The CDR3 has 15 residues. CDR1 is SGHVS and CDR2 is FQNEAQ in the germline V gene. The CDR3 sequence is CASSSLAGRYNEQFF. CDR3 DNA: TGTGCCAGCAGCTCACTAGCGGGCCGTTACAATGAGCAGTTCTTC.

The chain joins TRBV6-5 to TRBJ1-3; tentatively, D is TRBD1 (6 bases). The V and J ends lost 8 bases and 4 bases respectively, with 15 bases between them. Germline V gene data show CDR1 as MNHEY and CDR2 as SVGAGI. The CDR3 runs to 14 residues. The CDR3 nucleotides read TGTGCCAGCTCCTATAGGGGGTCCGGAAACACCATATATTTT. This codes for CASSYRGSGNTIYF.

CDR3 sequence: CAISDQPIGYEQYF. Here the CDR3 DNA reads TGTGCTATCAGTGACCAGCCGATTGGTTACGAGCAGTACTTC. V and J are TRBV6-6 and TRBJ2-3; D call uncertain. Near its end, the DNA agrees better with TRBJ2-7, so the J call may be wrong. The V gene's germline CDR1 is MNHNY and CDR2 SVGAGI (reference sequence). CDR3 length: 14 residues.

This clonotype was seen ten or more times. The rearrangement links TRBV6-1 to TRBJ2-1; the D is unclear. The CDR3 spans 12 residues. Germline V lookup: CDR1 MNHNS, CDR2 SASEGT. V dropped 6 bases and J dropped 9 bases, with 12 bases sitting between them. The CDR3 spells CASSDLQAEQFF. In nucleotides, the CDR3 is TGTGCCAGCAGCGACCTCCAGGCTGAGCAGTTCTTC.

The chain has TRBV7-2 and TRBJ2-1; 14 bases are a match to TRBD2. V lost 5 bases and J lost 10; bases outside the gene matches: 13. There are 17 residues in the CDR3. From germline, CDR1 is SGHTA and CDR2 FQGNSA. This chain's CDR3 is CASSPMGTSGSAYEQFF. The CDR3 DNA follows: TGTGCCAGCAGCCCTATGGGGACTAGCGGGAGCGCCTACGAGCAGTTCTTC.

This rearrangement joins TRBV11-2 to TRBJ2-5, with D maybe TRBD2 (7 bases). Trimming removed 4 bases at V and 9 bases at J, with 18 bases between. The length of the CDR3 is 14 residues. From germline, CDR1 is SGHAT and CDR2 FQNNGV. CDR3 DNA: TGTGCCAGCAGCTCCTGGGGGAGGGGGGGGCCCCAGTACTTC. Amino acids: CASSSWGRGGPQYF.

The chain recombines TRBV27 with TRBJ1-1, with TRBD1 as a possible D gene (5 bases). The germline gives CDR1 MNHEY, CDR2 SMNVEV (reference sequence). This CDR3 is 14 amino acids long. Trimming cost V 3 bases and J 1 base, with 9 bases left between them. DNA of the CDR3: TGTGCCAGCAGTTTGGCAGGGCGGAACACTGAAGCTTTCTTT. Protein product: CASSLAGRNTEAFF.

This clonotype occurred many times. The chain recombines TRBV11-2 with TRBJ2-7; D perhaps matches TRBD2 (6 bases). CDR3 length equals 18 residues. V lost 5 bases to trimming and J lost 0 bases, with 23 bases between them. Looked up from germline, CDR1 is SGHAT and CDR2 is FQNNGV. As DNA, the CDR3 is TGTGCCAGCAGCAAAATGAGAGCCGGGACTTCGAGCTCCTACGAGCAGTACTTC. Encoded protein: CASSKMRAGTSSSYEQYF.

The rearrangement uses TRBV6-5 and TRBJ1-1, with D uncertain. The CDR3 sequence is 16 residues long. Trimming stripped 0 bases from V and 5 bases from J, with 16 bases between. CDR1 is MNHEY and CDR2 is SVGAGI in the germline V gene. CDR3 residues: CASSYSSARGRTEAFF. Written as DNA, the CDR3 is TGTGCCAGCAGTTACTCGAGTGCGCGGGGTAGGACTGAAGCTTTCTTT.

The chain joins TRBV12-5 to TRBJ2-5; 8 bases fit TRBD1. Germline V gene lookup returns CDR1 LGHNT and CDR2 FRNRAP. The CDR3 consists of 13 residues. V lost 6 bases and J lost 11; bases outside the gene matches: 11. CDR3 nucleotides: TGTGCTAGTGGACCCCGACAGGGGTGGGAGCAGTACTTC. It yields the protein CASGPRQGWEQYF.

This clonotype was seen a few times. V is TRBV25-1 and J is TRBJ2-3; tentatively, D is TRBD2 (5 bases). The germline CDR1 and CDR2 sequences are MGHDK and SYGVNS. V was trimmed by 3 bases and J by 8 bases, leaving 18 bases between them. This CDR3 contains 15 residues. CDR3 sequence reads: CASSERARSVGTQYF. The DNA for the CDR3 is TGTGCCAGCAGTGAGAGGGCCCGATCGGTGGGTACGCAGTATTTT.

This clonotype was observed many times. The rearrangement joins TRBV7-2 to TRBJ2-3; 12 bases fit TRBD2. This CDR3 contains 15 residues. Per the germline V gene, CDR1 is SGHTA and CDR2 is FQGNSA. Trimming at V came to 2 bases and at J to 10 bases, leaving 7 bases not matched to a gene. The DNA of the CDR3 is TGTGCCAGCAGCTTAAGGACTAGCGGGATGGTCCCGCAGTATTTT. The encoded protein is CASSLRTSGMVPQYF.

Sample share makes this clonotype medium-sized. The V call is TRBV27, the J call TRBJ2-4; 9 bases fit TRBD1. J gave up 6 bases and V 5 bases, and 5 bases lay outside the gene matches. Germline-derived CDR1 and CDR2 are MNHEY and SMNVEV (reference sequence). The CDR3 sequence is 14 residues long. The DNA for the CDR3 is TGTGCCAGCAGTATACAGGGGGCGGGAAACATTCAGTACTTC. The encoded protein is CASSIQGAGNIQYF.

The rearrangement links TRBV6-2 or TRBV6-3 to TRBJ1-6; possibly TRBD1 for D (5 bases). The germline V gene encodes CDR1 MNHEY and CDR2 SVGEGT. This CDR3 is built from 15 residues. The V gene lost 2 bases and the J gene lost 13 bases, with 18 bases spanning the gap. The CDR3 sequence is CASSYRLDSGSPLHF. The CDR3 DNA is TGTGCCAGCAGTTACCGGCTCGACAGCGGCTCCCCCCTCCACTTT.

Comment on this clonotype: The junction does not match germline at one end; this may be a read error. The rearrangement joins TRBV5-3 to TRBJ2-6, with 7 bases lining up with TRBD1. TRBV5-3 is filed as an ORF, its function uncertain. This CDR3 has 16 residues. In DNA, the CDR3 is TGTGCCAGCAGCTTGGGTACAGGGGCCGGGGCCAACGTCCTGACTTTC. It encodes CASSLGTGAGANVLTF.